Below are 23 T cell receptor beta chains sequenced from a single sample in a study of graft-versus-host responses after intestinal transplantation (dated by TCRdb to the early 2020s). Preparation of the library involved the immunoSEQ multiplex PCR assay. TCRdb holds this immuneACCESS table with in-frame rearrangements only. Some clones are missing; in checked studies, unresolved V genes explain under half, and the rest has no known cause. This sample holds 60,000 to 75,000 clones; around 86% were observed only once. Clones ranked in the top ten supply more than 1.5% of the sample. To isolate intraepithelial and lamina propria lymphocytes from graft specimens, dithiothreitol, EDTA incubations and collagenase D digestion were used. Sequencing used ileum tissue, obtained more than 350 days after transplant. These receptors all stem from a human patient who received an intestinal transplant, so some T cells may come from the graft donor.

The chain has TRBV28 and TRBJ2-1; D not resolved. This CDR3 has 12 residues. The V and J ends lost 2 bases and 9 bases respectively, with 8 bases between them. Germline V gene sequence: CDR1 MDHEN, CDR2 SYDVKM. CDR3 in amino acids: CASSLLVGEQFF. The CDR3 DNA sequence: TGTGCCAGCAGTTTACTAGTTGGTGAGCAGTTCTTC.

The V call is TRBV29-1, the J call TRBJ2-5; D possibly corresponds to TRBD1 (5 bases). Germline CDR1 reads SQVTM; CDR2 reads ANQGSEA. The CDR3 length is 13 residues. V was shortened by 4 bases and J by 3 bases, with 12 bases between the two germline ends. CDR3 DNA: TGCAGCGTTGTTCAGGGCAGGGAAGAGACCCAGTACTTC. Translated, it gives CSVVQGREETQYF.

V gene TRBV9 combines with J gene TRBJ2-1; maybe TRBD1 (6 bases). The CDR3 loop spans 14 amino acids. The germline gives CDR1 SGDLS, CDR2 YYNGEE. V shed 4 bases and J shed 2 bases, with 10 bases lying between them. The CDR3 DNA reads TGTGCCAGCAGCCAGAGGGGGACCTACAATGAGCAGTTCTTC. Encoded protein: CASSQRGTYNEQFF.

The CDR3 bases are TGCAGCGTTGAAAGTCAACAGACCTACGAGCAGTACTTC. Amino acids: CSVESQQTYEQYF. The V and J genes are TRBV29-1 and TRBJ2-7; D uncertain. Germline assignment: CDR1 SQVTM and CDR2 ANQGSEA. Trimming took 2 bases from V and 2 from J, leaving 10 bases between them. The CDR3 extends over 13 amino acids.

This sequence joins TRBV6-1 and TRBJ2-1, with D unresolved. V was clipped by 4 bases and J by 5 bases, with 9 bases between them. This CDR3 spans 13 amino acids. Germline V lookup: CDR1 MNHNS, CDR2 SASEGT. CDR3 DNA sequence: TGTGCCAGCAGTGTGGTTGAGGACAATGAGCAGTTCTTC. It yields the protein CASSVVEDNEQFF.

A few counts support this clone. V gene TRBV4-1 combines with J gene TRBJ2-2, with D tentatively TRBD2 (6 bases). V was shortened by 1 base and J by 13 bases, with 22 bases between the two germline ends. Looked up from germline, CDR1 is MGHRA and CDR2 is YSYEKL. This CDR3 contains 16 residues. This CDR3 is CASSQGLASTFRALFF. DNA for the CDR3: TGCGCCAGCAGCCAAGGGCTAGCGTCCACCTTCCGGGCGCTGTTTTTT.

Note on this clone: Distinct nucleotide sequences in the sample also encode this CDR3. The CDR3, as DNA: TGCGCCAGCAGCTTGGCTACCAACAATGAGCAGTTCTTC. Translated: CASSLATNNEQFF. The chain uses TRBV5-1 and TRBJ2-1, with D unresolved. The CDR3 consists of 13 residues. Germline CDR1 and CDR2: SGHRS and YFSETQ. The ends were cut back, 0 bases at V and 5 bases at J, with 6 bases in the middle.

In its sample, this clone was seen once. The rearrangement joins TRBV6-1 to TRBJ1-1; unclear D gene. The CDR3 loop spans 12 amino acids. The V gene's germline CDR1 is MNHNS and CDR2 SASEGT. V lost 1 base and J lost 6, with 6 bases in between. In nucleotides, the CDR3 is TGTGCCAGCAGTGAAGGGACGTCTGAAGCTTTCTTT. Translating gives CASSEGTSEAFF.

The CDR3 is CAISTGQGYTEAFF. The CDR3, as DNA: TGTGCCATCAGTACGGGACAGGGGTACACTGAAGCTTTCTTT. This chain joins TRBV10-3 and TRBJ1-1; 10 bases align to TRBD1. J was trimmed by 3 bases and V by 5 bases; bases with no gene match: 3. The CDR3 is 14 residues long. Germline V gives CDR1 ENHRY, CDR2 SYGVKD.

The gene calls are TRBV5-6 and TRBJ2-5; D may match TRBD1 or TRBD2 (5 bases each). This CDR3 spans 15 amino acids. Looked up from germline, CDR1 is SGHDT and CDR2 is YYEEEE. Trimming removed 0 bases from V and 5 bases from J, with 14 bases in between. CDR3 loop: CASSLGGSLGETQYF. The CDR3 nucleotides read TGTGCCAGCAGCTTGGGGGGGTCTCTAGGTGAGACCCAGTACTTC. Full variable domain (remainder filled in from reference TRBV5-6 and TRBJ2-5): DAGVTQSPTHLIKTRGQQVTLRCSPKSGHDTVSWYQQALGQGPQFIFQYYEEEERQRGNFPDRFSGHQFPNYSSELNVNALLLGDSALYLCASSLGGSLGETQYFGPGTRLLVL.

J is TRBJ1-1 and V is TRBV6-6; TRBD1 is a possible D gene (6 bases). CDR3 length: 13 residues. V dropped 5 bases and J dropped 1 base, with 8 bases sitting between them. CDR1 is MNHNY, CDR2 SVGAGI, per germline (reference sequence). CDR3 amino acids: CASSVDRNTEAFF. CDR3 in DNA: TGTGCCAGCAGTGTGGACAGGAACACTGAAGCTTTCTTT.

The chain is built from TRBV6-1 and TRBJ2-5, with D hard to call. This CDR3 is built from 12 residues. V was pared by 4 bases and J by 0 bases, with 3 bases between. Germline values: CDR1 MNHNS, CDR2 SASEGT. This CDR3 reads CASSGYQETQYF. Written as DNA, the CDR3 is TGTGCCAGCAGTGGGTACCAAGAGACCCAGTACTTC.

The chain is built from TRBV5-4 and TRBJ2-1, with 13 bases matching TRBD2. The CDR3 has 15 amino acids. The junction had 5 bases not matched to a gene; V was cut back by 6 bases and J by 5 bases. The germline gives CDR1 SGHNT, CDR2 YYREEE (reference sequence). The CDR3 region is CASITGTSGNNEQFF. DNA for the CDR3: TGTGCCAGCATCACCGGGACTAGCGGGAACAATGAGCAGTTCTTC.

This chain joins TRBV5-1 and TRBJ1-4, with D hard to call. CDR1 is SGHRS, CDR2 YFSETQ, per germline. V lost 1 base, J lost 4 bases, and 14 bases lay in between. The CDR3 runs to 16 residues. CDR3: CASSLLGPRSNEKLFF. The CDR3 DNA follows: TGCGCCAGCAGCTTGTTGGGTCCGCGTAGTAATGAAAAACTGTTTTTT.

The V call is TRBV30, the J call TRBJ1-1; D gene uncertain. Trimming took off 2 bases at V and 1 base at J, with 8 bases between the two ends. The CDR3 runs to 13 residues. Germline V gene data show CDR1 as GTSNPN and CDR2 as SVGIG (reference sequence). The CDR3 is CAWSIPGNTEAFF. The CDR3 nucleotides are TGTGCCTGGAGTATTCCAGGGAACACTGAAGCTTTCTTT.

This chain's CDR3 is CASSRRGVAAGLFF. The CDR3 DNA reads as TGTGCCAGCAGCCGCCGGGGGGTAGCGGCGGGGCTGTTTTTT. The chain combines TRBV4-2 with TRBJ2-2; 7 bases map to TRBD2. CDR1 LGHNA and CDR2 YNFKEQ come from the germline V gene. CDR3 length: 14 residues. V lost 4 bases, J lost 13 bases, and 12 bases stayed unmatched.

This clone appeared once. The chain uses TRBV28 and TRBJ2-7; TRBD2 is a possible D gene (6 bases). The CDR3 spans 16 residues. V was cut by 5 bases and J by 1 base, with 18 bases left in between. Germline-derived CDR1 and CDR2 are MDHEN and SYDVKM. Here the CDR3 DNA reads TGTGCCAGCAGTACTCGACAGAGAGGGACTTCCTACGAGCAGTACTTC. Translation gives CASSTRQRGTSYEQYF.

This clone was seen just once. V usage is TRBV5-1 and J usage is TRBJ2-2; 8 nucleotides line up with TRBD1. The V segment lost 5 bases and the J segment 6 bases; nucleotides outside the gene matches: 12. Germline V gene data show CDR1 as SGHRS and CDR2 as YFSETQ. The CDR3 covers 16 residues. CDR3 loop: CASRTSRTGLAGELFF. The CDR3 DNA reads TGCGCCAGCAGGACCTCTCGGACAGGGTTGGCCGGGGAGCTGTTTTTT.

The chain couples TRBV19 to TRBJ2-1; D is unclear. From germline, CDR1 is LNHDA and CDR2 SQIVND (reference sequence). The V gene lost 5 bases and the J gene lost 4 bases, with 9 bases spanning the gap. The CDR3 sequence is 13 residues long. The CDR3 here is CASSPLTYNEQFF. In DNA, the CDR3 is TGTGCCAGTAGTCCCCTTACGTACAATGAGCAGTTCTTC.

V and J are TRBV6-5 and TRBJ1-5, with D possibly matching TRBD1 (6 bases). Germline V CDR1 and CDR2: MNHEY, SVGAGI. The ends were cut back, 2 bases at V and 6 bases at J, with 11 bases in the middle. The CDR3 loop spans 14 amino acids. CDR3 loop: CASSYAGDGQPQHF. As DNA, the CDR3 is TGTGCCAGCAGTTACGCAGGGGACGGTCAGCCCCAGCATTTT.

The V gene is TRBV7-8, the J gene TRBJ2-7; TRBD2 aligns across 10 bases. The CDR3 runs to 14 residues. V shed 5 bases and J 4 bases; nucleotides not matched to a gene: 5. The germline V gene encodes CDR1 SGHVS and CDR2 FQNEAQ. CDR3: CASSPGLATYEQYF. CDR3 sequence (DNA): TGTGCCAGCAGCCCGGGACTAGCGACTTACGAGCAGTACTTC. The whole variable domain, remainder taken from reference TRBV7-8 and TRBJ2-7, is GAGVSQSPRYKVAKRGQDVALRCDPISGHVSLFWYQQALGQGPEFLTYFQNEAQLDKSGLPSDRFFAERPEGSVSTLKIQRTQQEDSAVYLCASSPGLATYEQYFGPGTRLTVT.

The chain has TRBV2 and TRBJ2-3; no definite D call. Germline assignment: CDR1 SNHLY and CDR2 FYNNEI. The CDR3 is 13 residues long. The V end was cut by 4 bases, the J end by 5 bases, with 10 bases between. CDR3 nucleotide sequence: TGTGCCAGCAGTGCGAACCTAGGAGATACGCAGTATTTT. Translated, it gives CASSANLGDTQYF.

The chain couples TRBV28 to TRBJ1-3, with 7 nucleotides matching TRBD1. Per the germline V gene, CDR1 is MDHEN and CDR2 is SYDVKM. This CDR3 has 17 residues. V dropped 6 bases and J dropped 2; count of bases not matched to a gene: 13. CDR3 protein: CASSPTGPGGPGNTIYF. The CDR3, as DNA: TGTGCCAGCAGCCCTACAGGCCCAGGGGGGCCTGGAAACACCATATATTTT.